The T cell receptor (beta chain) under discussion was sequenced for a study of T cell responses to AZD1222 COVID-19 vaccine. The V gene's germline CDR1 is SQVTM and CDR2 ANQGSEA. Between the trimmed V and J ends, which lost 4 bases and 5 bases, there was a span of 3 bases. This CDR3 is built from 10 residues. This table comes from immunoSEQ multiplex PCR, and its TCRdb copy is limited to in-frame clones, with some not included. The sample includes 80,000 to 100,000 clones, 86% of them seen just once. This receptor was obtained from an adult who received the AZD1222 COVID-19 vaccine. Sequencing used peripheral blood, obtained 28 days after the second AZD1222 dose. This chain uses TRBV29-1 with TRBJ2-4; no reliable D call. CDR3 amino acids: CSVAENIQYF. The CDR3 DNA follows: TGCAGCGTTGCGGAAAACATTCAGTACTTC. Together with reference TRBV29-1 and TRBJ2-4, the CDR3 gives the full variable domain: SAVISQKPSRDICQRGTSLTIQCQVDSQVTMMFWYRQQPGQSLTLIATANQGSEATYESGFVIDKFPISRPNLTFSTLTVSNMSPEDSSIYLCSVAENIQYFGAGTRLSVL.